The T cell receptor (beta chain) under discussion was sequenced for a study of shared clonotypes between healthy human individuals. Germline CDR1 is LNHDA and CDR2 is SQIVND (reference sequence). The CDR3 is 13 amino acids. The V end was cut by 10 bases, the J end by 7 bases, with 14 bases between. Sequencing was at deep level. Authors' processing steps: In the immunoSEQ data, sequences were junction-only and lacked quality scores, so filtering differed. The table came from immunoSEQ multiplex PCR; TCRdb's copy has only in-frame clones and leaves some out. The V and J calls and clone size were taken over from that table, and D and trimming were inferred from the DNA. The repertoire holds 850,000 to 1,200,000 clones, with about three quarters as singletons. The study drew its donors from healthy HIV-negative adults without recent acute infections or vaccinations.

The specimen was memory CD4+ T cells sorted from blood. Subset of the sample: CD45RA-negative fraction. This TCR derives from a man aged 18 to 30 in good health. The chain links TRBV19 to TRBJ1-6; D ambiguous. For the CDR3, the DNA is TGTGCCACTCGTCAGGACGTAAATTCACCCCTCCACTTT. As protein: CATRQDVNSPLHF.